Sequencing of this TCR beta chain was carried out in a study of blood T cell repertoires in COVID-19. Whole-study context: The origin of the acute and convalescent COVID-19 samples was the United States, Italy and Spain. PBMCs, B-cell-depleted T cells, or T cells provided the cDNA or gDNA that made up the material.

Measured with immunoSEQ multiplex PCR; TCRdb has only the in-frame clones, and not every one. The data hold 140,000 or so clones, with more than 80% observed a single time. The junction had 4 bases not matched to a gene; V was cut back by 5 bases and J by 6 bases. Germline assignment: CDR1 MNHEY and CDR2 SVGAGI. The CDR3 totals 13 residues. This chain links TRBV6-5 with TRBJ1-2, with 9 nucleotides matching TRBD1. The sample consisted of peripheral blood. This TCR was recovered from a human donor in a cohort sampled during active COVID-19. CDR3 amino acids: CASSLGQGHGYTF. The CDR3 DNA is TGTGCCAGCAGTCTAGGACAGGGGCATGGCTACACCTTC.